This T cell receptor beta chain is drawn from a study of CD8 T cells in ankylosing spondylitis. The germline gives CDR1 ENHRY, CDR2 SYGVKD. The CDR3 extends over 15 amino acids. J lost 9 bases, V lost 4 bases, and 6 bases had no gene match. TCRdb reanalysed the 5' RACE reads using MiXCR and keeps one entry per CDR3 protein. The table lists 200,000 to 250,000 distinct CDR3 sequences, around a quarter of them singletons. The sample holds many counts of this clonotype. The antigen remains unidentified. Study-wide results and limits: Disease-linked clones bore a CD8+ phenotype and were relatively rare in peripheral blood.

The chain carries TRBV10-3 and TRBJ2-1; 13 bases align to TRBD2. The specimen sequenced was blood, either unsorted or a sorted T cell fraction (not recorded which). The TCR originated in a male donor with ankylosing spondylitis or in good health (not recorded which). Written as DNA, the CDR3 is TGTGCCATCAGTGGCGGGACTAGCGGGATATCTGAGCAGTTCTTC. This codes for CAISGGTSGISEQFF.